This T cell receptor (beta chain) was captured by sequencing in a study of naive and memory T cell subsets (dated by TCRdb to about 2017). Background on the whole study: Sorted naive and memory T cell subsets from peripheral blood were analyzed in the study using a UMI-based, open-source pipeline for TCR alpha and beta sequencing. RNA was DNase-treated and reverse transcribed with TCR constant-region primers, mostly using SuperScript III. IgG serology results and the functional CMV T cell responses were in complete agreement.

This clonotype was found many times. The antigen it binds to is not known. Base qualities are not provided; no much larger clone lies one nucleotide away. What the authors observed across the whole study: A power law was followed by TCR abundance, with an exponent that differed between naive and memory subsets but was consistent across the three individuals. After error correction, only a single occurrence was seen for over 85% of naive TCR sequences, so much steeper abundance distributions were produced than in memory subsets. Gini index rose and Shannon and inverse Simpson diversity fell from naive through CM, EM and EMRA in both CD4 and CD8 cells. Each clonotype was defined as a single alpha or beta chain sequence rather than as a paired alpha/beta receptor. The repertoire findings for the naive and memory subsets could not be validated against a ground truth, as none was available. RNA-based TCR counts may be affected by expression changes linked to T cell activation and differentiation.

Library preparation employed UMI-ligation and nested PCR. An equimolar mix of two oligonucleotides covering both TRBC1 and TRBC2 was used as the beta constant-region primer. The ligated cDNA went through four rounds of PCR with nested alpha and beta constant-region primers together with the SP2 primer. T4 RNA ligase 1 ligated a single-stranded oligonucleotide carrying the SP2 primer and a 12-nucleotide UMI to the cDNA 3' end. Incubation of the ligation reaction lasted about 18-25 hours at 16 degrees C. PCR2 was typically run as a SYBR Green qPCR and stopped at a predetermined threshold to prevent over-amplification. Agencourt AMPure XP magnetic beads were used for all purifications after the first. Libraries were quantified by Qubit and checked on a TapeStation, where a main peak was expected near 650 bp. The pooled libraries were sequenced on an Illumina MiSeq using v2 2x251 paired-end kits, which usually yielded about 0.85-2 million reads per sample. Each sample's library went into the pool at about 4.1 nM, and roughly 4.5-7.5% PhiX was added to help with cluster recognition. Concerning the study's data processing: V and J genes were assigned to Demultiplexor-processed FASTQ reads by Decombinator through tag matching, with a single base-pair mismatch being allowed. By using UMIs, Collapsinator corrected both sequencing errors and the frequency errors caused by PCR heterogeneity. TCRs were translated and CDR3s were extracted from the conserved cysteine to the FGXG phenylalanine by CDR3Translator, with non-productive sequences being flagged. Gini, Shannon entropy and inverse Simpson indices were calculated on repertoires that had been subsampled to equal numbers of UMI-defined TCRs. Within the linear range, a power law was fitted by maximum likelihood to the distributions of clonotype abundance. For one naive CD8 sample, the pipeline and MIGEC produced similar UMI counts, unique TCR numbers and clonal distributions. Repertoires were searched for approximately 7,000 CMV-associated CDR3 sequences compiled from VDJdb and a published dataset. The public reads were reanalyzed by TCRdb: fastp trimming at Q25, MiXCR alignment, in-frame beta chains only. Rows are unified per CDR3 protein, each entry keeping the most common DNA and genes. Here the V and J calls rest on TCRdb's processing, not on the authors' analysis. The sample has 15,000 to 20,000 distinct CDR3 sequences on record, 8.7% of them singletons. The ten largest clones capture under 25% of the sample.

From the second PCR step on, the TCR alpha and beta chain libraries were amplified in separate reactions. CMV status of each donor was established by measuring IFNgamma production from CD4+ T cells after fresh PBMCs were stimulated overnight with CMV viral lysate. CD4 T cells were positively selected using Miltenyi beads, after which CD8 T cells were positively selected from the CD4-negative fraction. Cells were stained for CD3, CD4, CD8, CD45RA, CD27 and a live/dead dye and were sorted on a BD Aria II into four subsets based on CD45RA and CD27. A few healthy volunteers provided blood, and the blood of each volunteer was split into CD4 and CD8 T cells and then into four differentiation subsets. About 0.13 L of peripheral blood was collected from each donor, and PBMC were isolated from the blood using Ficoll-Paque PLUS density-gradient centrifugation. Sorted cells were lysed in RLT buffer, after which RNA was extracted using a Qiagen RNeasy kit and stored at -80 degrees C.

This sequence was found in a human donor in good health. Sequencing was performed on central memory CD8+ T cells from blood. Interpreted using the paper, the cell subset or site label stands for: central memory, CD45RA- CD27+.

The CDR3 sequence is CATSGGSEHNEQFF. The nucleotide sequence reads TGTGCCACCAGCGGCGGGAGCGAACACAATGAGCAGTTCTTC. This sequence uses TRBV15 and TRBJ2-1; the junction holds 7 bases that match TRBD2. V loses 5 bases at its end and J loses 5 bases; junction bases beyond the gene matches: 6. The CDR3 starts with the cysteine, ends with the phenylalanine, and has 14 residues. Of the read, only the CDR3 DNA is kept; its 42 bases are in frame from base 1. According to the germline V gene (reference sequence), CDR1 reads LNHNV and CDR2 reads YYDKDF.